This TCR beta chain was documented in a study of blood T cell repertoires in COVID-19. The method was immunoSEQ multiplex PCR; TCRdb's version includes in-frame clones alone and lacks a portion of them. The data hold hundreds of thousands of clones, with roughly 88% observed a single time. Assignment of participants to cohorts was predicated upon participant-reported clinical history. Per the germline V gene, CDR1 is SGHAT and CDR2 is FQNNGV. The CDR3 is made up of 17 amino acids. The V and J ends lost 1 base and 1 base, in that order; junction bases with no gene match: 8. The TCR comes from a woman younger than 35 who had been exposed to COVID-19. The sequenced sample consisted of PBMCs or T cells enriched from blood (not recorded which). V and J are TRBV11-2 and TRBJ1-2, with TRBD1 matching 8 bases. The CDR3 DNA reads TGTGCCAGCAGCTTAGGGCCCCCAGGGGGCTTTAACTATGGCTACACCTTC. Translating it yields CASSLGPPGGFNYGYTF.